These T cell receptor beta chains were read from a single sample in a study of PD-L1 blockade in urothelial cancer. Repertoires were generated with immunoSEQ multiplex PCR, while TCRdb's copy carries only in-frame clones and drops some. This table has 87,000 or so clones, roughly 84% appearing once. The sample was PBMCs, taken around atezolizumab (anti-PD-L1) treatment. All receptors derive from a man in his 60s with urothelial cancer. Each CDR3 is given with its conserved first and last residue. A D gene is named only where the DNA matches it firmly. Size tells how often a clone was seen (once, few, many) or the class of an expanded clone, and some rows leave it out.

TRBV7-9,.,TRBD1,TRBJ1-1,CAARRQGGTNTEAFF,TGTGCCGCCAGACGACAGGGTGGTACGAACACTGAAGCTTTCTTT
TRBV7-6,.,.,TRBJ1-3,CASSPYSSGNTIYF,TGTGCCAGCAGCCCCTACAGCTCTGGAAACACCATATATTTT
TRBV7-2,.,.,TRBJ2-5,CASTPGLAIETQYF,TGTGCCAGCACTCCCGGTTTAGCGATAGAGACCCAGTACTTC
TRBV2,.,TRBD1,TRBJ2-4,CASSERTGGTKNIQYF,TGTGCCAGCAGTGAAAGAACAGGGGGCACCAAAAACATTCAGTACTTC
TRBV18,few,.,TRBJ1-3,CASSQTGPGSGNTIYF,TGTGCCAGCTCCCAAACTGGGCCGGGGTCTGGAAACACCATATATTTT
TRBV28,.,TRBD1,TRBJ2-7,CASSPHAGGSYEQYF,TGTGCCAGCAGTCCGCATGCAGGGGGCAGTTACGAGCAGTACTTC
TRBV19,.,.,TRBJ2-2,CASCHLAPNTGELFF,TGTGCCAGTTGCCATCTAGCGCCCAACACCGGGGAGCTGTTTTTT
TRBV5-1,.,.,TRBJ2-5,CASSSPQGTQETQYF,TGCGCCAGCAGCTCACCCCAGGGGACCCAAGAGACCCAGTACTTC
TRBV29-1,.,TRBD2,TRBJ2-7,CSAGTSGSSWGSYEQYF,TGCAGCGCCGGGACTAGCGGGAGCAGTTGGGGGTCCTACGAGCAGTACTTC
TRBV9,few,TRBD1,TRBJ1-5,CASSLGTGGQPQHF,TGTGCCAGCAGCCTCGGGACAGGGGGTCAGCCCCAGCATTTT
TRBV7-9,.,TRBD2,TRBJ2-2,CASSLERLAPNTGELFF,TGTGCCAGCAGCTTAGAAAGACTAGCGCCGAACACCGGGGAGCTGTTTTTT
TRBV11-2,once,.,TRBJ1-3,CASSFRNTNSGNTIYF,TGTGCCAGCAGCTTTCGAAACACCAACTCTGGAAACACCATATATTTT
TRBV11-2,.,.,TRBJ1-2,CASSRGGGGNGYTF,TGTGCCAGCAGCCGGGGTGGGGGGGGCAATGGCTACACCTTC
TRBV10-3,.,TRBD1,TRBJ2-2,CAISAQGVLGELFF,TGTGCCATCAGTGCGCAGGGGGTTTTGGGGGAGCTGTTTTTT
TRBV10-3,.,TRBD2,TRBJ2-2,CAITGTSGRSTGELFF,TGTGCCATCACTGGGACTAGCGGGAGGTCGACCGGGGAGCTGTTTTTT
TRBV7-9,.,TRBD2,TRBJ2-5,CASKMGASGRFETQYF,TGTGCCAGCAAAATGGGGGCTAGCGGGAGGTTTGAGACCCAGTACTTC